These 18 T cell receptor beta chains share one sample of origin, sequenced in a study of graft-versus-host responses after intestinal transplantation. Assay: immunoSEQ multiplex PCR; the TCRdb copy retains only in-frame clones and omits some. The table shows about 98,000 clones, with roughly four fifths occurring only once. Which antigens these TCRs recognize remains unknown. Specimen: unstimulated CD8+ T cells sorted from spleen or lymph node cells, collected before intestinal transplant. The receptors here all came from a human donor who received an intestinal transplant.

V and J are TRBV5-4 and TRBJ2-7; 7 bases line up with TRBD2. CDR3 length: 14 residues. V dropped 4 bases and J dropped 2; count of bases not matched to a gene: 6. CDR1 is SGHNT and CDR2 is YYREEE in the germline V gene (reference sequence). The CDR3 DNA is TGTGCCAGCAGCGGTGTGAGCGGGGCCTACGAGCAGTACTTC. It translates to CASSGVSGAYEQYF.

The V call is TRBV9, the J call TRBJ1-1; unclear D gene. The CDR3 runs to 13 residues. The germline gives CDR1 SGDLS, CDR2 YYNGEE. Trimming took off 4 bases at V and 1 base at J, with 8 bases between the two ends. CDR3 residues: CASSRSPNTEAFF. CDR3 DNA sequence: TGTGCCAGCAGCCGCTCGCCGAACACTGAAGCTTTCTTT.

The chain is built from TRBV21-1 and TRBJ2-7; TRBD2 is the table's D call, not checked against the DNA. TRBV21-1 is given as a pseudogene. CDR3 length equals 19 residues. The CDR3 DNA follows: TGTGCCAGCAGCGCTCCGGGACTAGCGGCACATAGGAGCTCCTACGAGCAGTACTTC. Protein: CASSAPGLAAHRSSYEQYF.

This chain joins TRBV6-6 and TRBJ2-3, with no clear D. The V end was cut by 2 bases, the J end by 0 bases, with 9 bases between. Germline values: CDR1 MNHNY, CDR2 SVGAGI (reference sequence). The CDR3 has 15 amino acids. This chain's CDR3 is CASSYRPISTDTQYF. The CDR3 nucleotides are TGTGCCAGCAGTTACCGGCCAATTAGCACAGATACGCAGTATTTT.

The chain links TRBV29-1 to TRBJ1-4, with D tentatively TRBD1 (5 bases). Germline CDR1 and CDR2: SQVTM and ANQGSEA. Deletions cut 6 bases from V and 4 bases from J, with 9 bases between. This CDR3 is 12 amino acids long. CDR3 nucleotides: TGCAGCGTAAGGGGTGATAATGAAAAACTGTTTTTT. This codes for CSVRGDNEKLFF.

This chain links TRBV27 with TRBJ2-7; weak D call: TRBD2 (6 bases). The CDR3 covers 15 residues. V gave up 3 bases and J gave up 0 bases, with 12 bases separating them. CDR1 and CDR2 from the germline V gene are MNHEY and SMNVEV (reference sequence). The CDR3 loop is CASSLGTVSSYEQYF. For the CDR3, the DNA is TGTGCCAGCAGTTTGGGGACTGTGAGCTCCTACGAGCAGTACTTC.

The chain recombines TRBV7-3 with TRBJ2-2; no definite D call. V was cut by 4 bases and J by 0 bases, with 3 bases left in between. The CDR3 consists of 13 residues. Germline CDR1 is SGHTA and CDR2 is FQGTGA. The CDR3 sequence: CASSSPNTGELFF. CDR3 sequence (DNA): TGTGCCAGCAGCTCCCCGAACACCGGGGAGCTGTTTTTT.

The chain recombines TRBV27 with TRBJ2-7, with a tentative D call TRBD2 (5 bases). V lost 3 bases and J 3 bases, leaving 18 bases between the germline ends. CDR1 MNHEY and CDR2 SMNVEV come from the germline V gene (reference sequence). The CDR3 loop spans 16 amino acids. CDR3 sequence: CASSFTGGATFYEQYF. CDR3 nucleotides: TGTGCCAGCAGTTTCACCGGAGGCGCCACATTCTACGAGCAGTACTTC.

The chain is built from TRBV6-1 and TRBJ1-2; D remains ambiguous. Germline V gene sequence: CDR1 MNHNS, CDR2 SASEGT. This CDR3 contains 13 residues. Trimming pared 2 bases from V and 5 bases from J, leaving 9 bases between. The CDR3 loop reads CASSEPTLYGYTF. CDR3 nucleotide sequence: TGTGCCAGCAGTGAACCGACCCTGTATGGCTACACCTTC.

V is TRBV7-6 and J is TRBJ1-6; D gene unclear. Germline V gene lookup returns CDR1 SGHVS and CDR2 FNYEAQ. The CDR3 is made up of 16 amino acids. V lost 0 bases and J lost 7, with 13 bases in between. Here the CDR3 DNA reads TGTGCCAGCAGCTTAGCCCTAGCGGGAGACAATTCACCCCTCCACTTT. Translating it yields CASSLALAGDNSPLHF.

The chain joins TRBV7-9 to TRBJ2-5; 10 bases fit TRBD2. V was clipped by 2 bases and J by 3 bases; unmatched bases: 0. The CDR3 contains 14 residues. Germline CDR1 and CDR2: SEHNR and FQNEAQ (reference sequence). The CDR3 protein is CASSLLAGEETQYF. The DNA for the CDR3 is TGTGCCAGCAGCTTACTAGCGGGAGAAGAGACCCAGTACTTC.

A few counts support this clone. CDR3 in DNA: TGTGCCAGCAGTCCCCTCGGGGCAGCCCAAGAGACCCAGTACTTC. Residues: CASSPLGAAQETQYF. The chain joins TRBV27 to TRBJ2-5; D tentatively fits TRBD1 or TRBD2 (5 bases each). The CDR3 runs 15 residues. V was clipped by 5 bases and J by 1 base, with 14 bases between them. Looked up from germline, CDR1 is MNHEY and CDR2 is SMNVEV (reference sequence).

V is TRBV11-1 and J is TRBJ2-1, with D perhaps given as TRBD1 or TRBD2 (5 bases each). The germline V and J ends were trimmed by 5 bases and 8 bases, with 16 bases remaining between them. Germline CDR1 reads SGHAT; CDR2 reads FQDESV (reference sequence). This CDR3 has 14 residues. As DNA, the CDR3 is TGTGCCAGCAGCCTCCCGGCCGGGGCCGATGAGCAGTTCTTC. This sequence encodes CASSLPAGADEQFF.

CDR3 bases: TGCGCCAGCGGGACGGCTTACGAGCAGTACTTC. This translates into CASGTAYEQYF. This sequence joins TRBV10-2 and TRBJ2-5; D possibly uses TRBD1 or TRBD2 (5 bases each). TRBJ2-7 explains the end of the DNA better; the J call may be wrong. The CDR3 contains 11 residues. CDR1 WSHSY and CDR2 SAAADI come from the germline V gene.

The rearrangement joins TRBV4-1 to TRBJ1-1, with a weak D call TRBD1 (6 bases). V dropped 0 bases and J dropped 0 bases, with 8 bases sitting between them. This CDR3 comprises 15 residues. The germline V gene encodes CDR1 MGHRA and CDR2 YSYEKL. CDR3 nucleotide sequence: TGCGCCAGCAGCCAAGAACAGGGCATGAACACTGAAGCTTTCTTT. This gives the protein CASSQEQGMNTEAFF.

This rearrangement joins TRBV10-3 to TRBJ2-1; D is uncertain. Germline CDR1 is ENHRY and CDR2 is SYGVKD. This CDR3 contains 15 residues. The germline V and J ends were trimmed by 0 bases and 4 bases, with 10 bases remaining between them. CDR3 sequence reads: CAISESDLPYNEQFF. The CDR3 nucleotides are TGTGCCATCAGTGAGTCGGACCTACCTTACAATGAGCAGTTCTTC.

V gene TRBV28 combines with J gene TRBJ2-7, with D perhaps matching TRBD1 or TRBD2 (6 bases each). V gave up 8 bases and J gave up 6 bases, with 11 bases separating them. Germline CDR1 reads MDHEN; CDR2 reads SYDVKM. This CDR3 contains 11 residues. CDR3 nucleotide sequence: TGTGCCAGCGTACAGGGAGGCGAGCAGTACTTC. This gives the protein CASVQGGEQYF.

This chain connects TRBV6-1 to TRBJ2-7; a weak D match, TRBD1 (8 bases). This CDR3 comprises 14 residues. Trimming took off 1 base at V and 5 bases at J, with 12 bases between the two ends. Per the germline V gene, CDR1 is MNHNS and CDR2 is SASEGT. DNA of the CDR3: TGTGCCAGCAGTGAAGTTACAGGGGGGGACGAGCAGTACTTC. It specifies CASSEVTGGDEQYF.